This entry lists 17 T cell receptor beta chains sequenced from one sample in a study of PD-L1 blockade in urothelial cancer. Assay: immunoSEQ multiplex PCR; the TCRdb copy retains only in-frame clones and omits some. The table includes over 70,000 clones, over 65% detected once. As for time point: peripheral blood 6 weeks after treatment start. The sample consisted of PBMCs, taken around atezolizumab (anti-PD-L1) treatment. These receptors all stem from a man aged 70-80 years with urothelial cancer.

The chain joins TRBV5-8 to TRBJ2-2, with TRBD1 matching over 9 bases. The CDR3 sequence is 16 residues long. J lost 3 bases, V lost 3 bases, and 6 bases had no gene match. The germline gives CDR1 SGHTS, CDR2 YDEGEE. The CDR3 region is CASSYWTGAYTGELFF. CDR3 DNA: TGTGCCAGCAGCTATTGGACAGGGGCATACACCGGGGAGCTGTTTTTT.

The chain employs TRBV11-3 and TRBJ2-7; possibly TRBD1 for D (5 bases). The CDR3 totals 15 residues. V was trimmed by 9 bases and J by 3 bases, leaving 21 bases between them. Germline V gene data show CDR1 as SGHNT and CDR2 as YENEEA. The CDR3 spells CASRRTSAQGYEQYF. The CDR3 nucleotides read TGTGCCAGTCGGCGGACCTCAGCGCAGGGCTACGAGCAGTACTTC.

The J gene is TRBJ2-7, the V gene TRBV10-1, with D perhaps matching TRBD1 (5 bases). Per germline, CDR1 WNHNN and CDR2 SYGVQD (reference sequence). CDR3 length: 16 amino acids. Trimming took off 3 bases at V and 1 base at J, with 16 bases between the two ends. The CDR3 protein is CASSDLRDGVSYEQYF. The CDR3 DNA sequence: TGCGCCAGCAGTGACCTCAGGGATGGGGTGTCCTACGAGCAGTACTTC.

V usage is TRBV7-4 and J usage is TRBJ2-7, with D unresolved. V was trimmed by 8 bases and J by 1 base, leaving 6 bases between them. CDR3 length: 11 residues. In germline, CDR1 is SGHVT, CDR2 SQSDAQ. CDR3 sequence (DNA): TGTGCCAGCCCCAGTTCCTACGAGCAGTACTTC. Its translation: CASPSSYEQYF.

This chain joins TRBV7-3 and TRBJ1-1; tentatively, D is TRBD1 (5 bases). CDR3 length: 14 amino acids. The germline V gene encodes CDR1 SGHTA and CDR2 FQGTGA. Trimming cost V 5 bases and J 4 bases, with 14 bases left between them. The CDR3 DNA follows: TGTGCCAGCAGCCCTCAGGGAATGGCCACTGAAGCTTTCTTT. Protein sequence: CASSPQGMATEAFF.

The genes are TRBV5-5 and TRBJ2-5; no clear D. This CDR3 is built from 14 residues. Germline loops: CDR1 SGHKS, CDR2 YYEKEE (reference sequence). With 2 bases removed from V and 5 bases from J, the gap between germline ends came to 13 bases. In DNA, the CDR3 is TGTGCCAGCAGCTTCATACCATCTACGGAGACCCAGTACTTC. This translates into CASSFIPSTETQYF.

This clone was observed a single time. Here the CDR3 DNA reads TGTGCCAGCAGTGAAATGTGGGCGCGGGACACTGAAGCTTTCTTT. Protein sequence: CASSEMWARDTEAFF. J is TRBJ1-1 and V is TRBV6-1; D is undetermined. Deletions cut 2 bases from V and 3 bases from J, with 13 bases between. The CDR3 is 15 amino acids. Germline V CDR1 and CDR2: MNHNS, SASEGT.

Worth noting for this clone: At one end, the junction sequence differs from germline, possibly due to a read error. The DNA of the CDR3 is TGCGCCAGCAGTTTGGGGATGGGGGACAGGGGCACCTACGAGCAGTACTTC. Translating it yields CASSLGMGDRGTYEQYF. This sequence joins TRBV5-1 and TRBJ2-7, with 10 bases aligning to TRBD1. CDR1 SGHRS and CDR2 YFSETQ come from the germline V gene. CDR3 length equals 17 residues.

The gene calls are TRBV6-1 and TRBJ2-1; TRBD2 matches 12 bases. The CDR3 is 14 residues long. Germline V gene lookup returns CDR1 MNHNS and CDR2 SASEGT. Losses at the gene ends were 7 bases for V and 10 bases for J; bases not matched to a gene: 8. The CDR3 sequence: CASNRLAGASEQFF. Written as DNA, the CDR3 is TGTGCCAGCAATCGACTAGCGGGGGCCTCGGAGCAGTTCTTC.

Here the CDR3 DNA reads TGTGCCAGCAGTTTACTAGCGGGAGCCCTGTGGGAGCAGTACTTC. Residues: CASSLLAGALWEQYF. This sequence joins TRBV28 and TRBJ2-7; 10 bases agree with TRBD2. The CDR3 spans 15 residues. Germline values: CDR1 MDHEN, CDR2 SYDVKM. V gave up 2 bases and J gave up 7 bases; unmatched junction bases: 8.

This clone was seen once. V is TRBV10-1 and J is TRBJ1-4, with D perhaps matching TRBD1 (5 bases). The CDR3 runs 20 residues. Trimming took 0 bases from V and 0 from J, leaving 20 bases between them. Germline V CDR1 and CDR2: WNHNN, SYGVQD (reference sequence). CDR3 protein: CASSESEAAVRGTTNEKLFF. The CDR3 region has the DNA TGCGCCAGCAGTGAGTCAGAGGCTGCGGTTCGGGGGACAACTAATGAAAAACTGTTTTTT.

This chain connects TRBV4-2 to TRBJ2-7; 8 bases are shared with TRBD2. Germline V gene lookup returns CDR1 LGHNA and CDR2 YNFKEQ. The J segment lost 2 bases and the V segment lost 4 bases, leaving 10 bases of the junction unmatched. The CDR3 has 16 residues. This chain's CDR3 is CASSRGALAGTYEQYF. The CDR3 DNA is TGTGCCAGCAGCCGGGGGGCGCTAGCGGGTACCTACGAGCAGTACTTC.

This chain connects TRBV5-4 to TRBJ2-1; TRBD2 matches at 9 bases. Looked up from germline, CDR1 is SGHNT and CDR2 is YYREEE (reference sequence). There are 17 residues in the CDR3. The junction had 11 bases not matched to a gene; V was cut back by 0 bases and J by 7 bases. CDR3 protein: CASSLAFGGGGYNEQFF. DNA of the CDR3: TGTGCCAGCAGCTTGGCCTTCGGCGGGGGGGGGTATAATGAGCAGTTCTTC.

This rearrangement joins TRBV29-1 to TRBJ2-6, with 8 nucleotides matching TRBD1. CDR3 length: 14 residues. V lost 6 bases and J lost 0; bases outside the gene matches: 1. CDR1 and CDR2 from the germline V gene are SQVTM and ANQGSEA. CDR3 loop: CSVGQGSGANVLTF. The CDR3 nucleotides read TGCAGCGTCGGACAGGGCTCTGGGGCCAACGTCCTGACTTTC.

The J gene is TRBJ1-5, the V gene TRBV2, with D possibly TRBD1 on 6 matching bases. The germline V and J ends were trimmed by 5 bases and 2 bases, with 13 bases remaining between them. CDR1 and CDR2 from the germline V gene are SNHLY and FYNNEI. This CDR3 is 15 amino acids long. The CDR3 reads CASSSGALGNQPQHF. The DNA for the CDR3 is TGTGCCAGCAGTTCAGGGGCCTTAGGCAATCAGCCCCAGCATTTT. Full variable domain (missing parts from reference TRBV2 and TRBJ1-5): EPEVTQTPSHQVTQMGQEVILRCVPISNHLYFYWYRQILGQKVEFLVSFYNNEISEKSEIFDDQFSVERPDGSNFTLKIRSTKLEDSAMYFCASSSGALGNQPQHFGDGTRLSIL.

The gene calls are TRBV27 and TRBJ1-1; D perhaps matches TRBD1 (5 bases). This CDR3 region has 13 residues. Trimming removed 6 bases at V and 4 bases at J, with 12 bases between. CDR1 MNHEY and CDR2 SMNVEV come from the germline V gene (reference sequence). CDR3 residues: CASSQRGTTEAFF. The CDR3 nucleotides read TGTGCCAGCAGCCAACGGGGGACCACTGAAGCTTTCTTT.

The chain joins TRBV7-2 to TRBJ1-1, with TRBD1 identical over 7 bases. J lost 3 bases, V lost 6 bases, and 4 bases had no gene match. The CDR3 totals 13 residues. Per germline, CDR1 SGHTA and CDR2 FQGNSA. The CDR3 DNA is TGTGCCAGCAGTTTACAGGGGTACACTGAAGCTTTCTTT. Its protein product is CASSLQGYTEAFF.